The 23 T cell receptor beta chains presented below share a single source sample, sequenced in a study of cytomegalovirus exposure and HLA in healthy donors. The PCR was carried out with 60 Vbeta primers and 13 Jbeta primers. Sequenced by immunoSEQ multiplex PCR; TCRdb stores in-frame clones only, minus some. The table has 110,000 to 150,000 clones, about 82% seen once; the top ten hold 3.4%. The sample comprised PBMCs. These receptors came from a male donor in good health and CMV-seronegative.

This chain uses TRBV6-5 with TRBJ2-7; TRBD2 aligns across 14 bases. There are 16 residues in the CDR3. V gave up 4 bases and J gave up 6 bases; unmatched junction bases: 8. Looked up from germline, CDR1 is MNHEY and CDR2 is SVGAGI. CDR3 bases: TGTGCCAGCAGTTCCCCAACCGGGACTAGCGGGGGCGAGCAGTACTTC. Residues: CASSSPTGTSGGEQYF.

The V call is TRBV29-1, the J call TRBJ2-2, with 7 positions matching TRBD1. Germline V gene lookup returns CDR1 SQVTM and CDR2 ANQGSEA. With V trimmed by 7 bases and J by 5 bases, 13 bases remained unmatched. The CDR3 covers 15 residues. CDR3 DNA sequence: TGCAGCGCGTCCTCGCGGACAGGCCGGACCGGGGAGCTGTTTTTT. It is translated as CSASSRTGRTGELFF.

The chain has TRBV7-3 and TRBJ2-3; weak D call: TRBD1 (6 bases). Germline V gives CDR1 SGHTA, CDR2 FQGTGA. V dropped 2 bases and J dropped 6 bases, with 12 bases sitting between them. The CDR3 length is 14 residues. CDR3 sequence (DNA): TGTGCCAGCAGCTTATCGACAGGCTCCGATACGCAGTATTTT. Translated, it gives CASSLSTGSDTQYF.

A single count supports this clone. The gene calls are TRBV19 and TRBJ2-1; no clear D gene. Trimming stripped 3 bases from V and 7 bases from J, with 13 bases between. Germline lookup yields CDR1 LNHDA and CDR2 SQIVND (reference sequence). The CDR3 consists of 14 residues. CDR3 protein: CASSIGPRGNEQFF. In nucleotides, the CDR3 is TGTGCCAGTAGTATTGGCCCCCGTGGTAATGAGCAGTTCTTC.

This chain joins TRBV20-1 and TRBJ2-5; possible D gene TRBD1, 5 bases. Trimming took off 6 bases at V and 2 bases at J, with 7 bases between the two ends. Germline values: CDR1 DFQATT, CDR2 SNEGSKA (reference sequence). The CDR3 is made up of 11 amino acids. The CDR3 sequence is CSAAGQETQYF. CDR3 DNA sequence: TGCAGTGCAGCAGGGCAAGAGACCCAGTACTTC.

This chain joins TRBV4-1 and TRBJ1-2; D is unclear. V was trimmed by 2 bases and J by 4 bases, leaving 11 bases between them. This CDR3 is 14 amino acids long. Germline CDR1 reads MGHRA; CDR2 reads YSYEKL. CDR3: CASSQLNSPYGYTF. The CDR3 coding sequence is TGCGCCAGCAGCCAATTGAACAGTCCCTATGGCTACACCTTC.

J is TRBJ1-3 and V is TRBV7-8, with D maybe TRBD1 (6 bases). V gave up 4 bases and J gave up 0 bases, with 13 bases separating them. Germline loops: CDR1 SGHVS, CDR2 FQNEAQ. The CDR3 runs 16 residues. The CDR3 DNA reads as TGTGCCAGCAGCTCAGGACAGTCTTACTCTGGAAACACCATATATTTT. It is translated as CASSSGQSYSGNTIYF.

The V and J genes are TRBV19 and TRBJ1-5; the D is unclear. This CDR3 is 12 amino acids long. Between the trimmed V and J ends, which lost 10 bases and 7 bases, there was a span of 14 bases. Germline V gives CDR1 LNHDA, CDR2 SQIVND (reference sequence). The CDR3 nucleotides read TGTGCCACCAAGACATCGGGGCAGCCCCAGCATTTT. Translating gives CATKTSGQPQHF.

About this clone itself: A read error may produce the germline difference seen at one junction end. V usage is TRBV27 and J usage is TRBJ1-2, with 10 bases aligning to TRBD1. The V gene's germline CDR1 is MNHEY and CDR2 SMNVEV (reference sequence). The CDR3 covers 17 residues. DNA of the CDR3: TGTGCCAGCAGTCTCCGCCTGACAGGGGGCAGTAGGCATGGCTACGCCTTC. As protein: CASSLRLTGGSRHGYAF.

This clone was counted only a few times. The chain uses TRBV4-2 and TRBJ2-2; D possibly corresponds to TRBD2 (6 bases). V lost 1 base, J lost 1 base, and 16 bases lay in between. CDR1 and CDR2 (germline): LGHNA, YNFKEQ. This CDR3 comprises 18 residues. CDR3 sequence reads: CASSQGTLRAGNTGELFF. The DNA of the CDR3 is TGTGCCAGCAGCCAAGGGACTCTTCGAGCGGGGAACACCGGGGAGCTGTTTTTT.

This chain links TRBV27 with TRBJ2-7; no definite D call. Trimming left V 11 bases short and J 0 bases short, with 11 bases between. CDR3 size: 12 residues. Germline lookup yields CDR1 MNHEY and CDR2 SMNVEV (reference sequence). For the CDR3, the DNA is TGTGCCGGCGACCGGAGCTCCTACGAGCAGTACTTC. The encoded protein is CAGDRSSYEQYF.

V gene TRBV11-2 combines with J gene TRBJ2-3; D is uncertain. Germline values: CDR1 SGHAT, CDR2 FQNNGV. V was trimmed by 2 bases and J by 1 base, leaving 7 bases between them. This CDR3 has 14 residues. The CDR3 bases are TGTGCCAGCAGCTTACCCCCAGGCACAGATACGCAGTATTTT. It is translated as CASSLPPGTDTQYF. Based on the CDR3 plus reference TRBV11-2 and TRBJ2-3, the full variable domain is EAGVAQSPRYKIIEKRQSVAFWCNPISGHATLYWYQQILGQGPKLLIQFQNNGVVDDSQLPKDRFSAERLKGVDSTLKIQPAKLEDSAVYLCASSLPPGTDTQYFGPGTRLTVL.

This rearrangement joins TRBV18 to TRBJ1-1; tentatively, D is TRBD1 (5 bases). There are 14 residues in the CDR3. Germline CDR1 is KGHSH and CDR2 is LQKENI. The V end was cut by 1 base, the J end by 5 bases, with 11 bases between. The CDR3 sequence is CASSPRLGGTEAFF. In nucleotides, the CDR3 is TGTGCCAGCTCACCACGCCTGGGGGGTACTGAAGCTTTCTTT. The entire variable domain, with the rest obtained from reference TRBV18 and TRBJ1-1, is as follows: NAGVMQNPRHLVRRRGQEARLRCSPMKGHSHVYWYRQLPEEGLKFMVYLQKENIIDESGMPKERFSAEFPKEGPSILRIQQVVRGDSAAYFCASSPRLGGTEAFFGQGTRLTVV.

V is TRBV5-5 and J is TRBJ1-4; weak D call: TRBD1 (6 bases). Germline CDR1 reads SGHKS; CDR2 reads YYEKEE (reference sequence). V gave up 4 bases and J gave up 8 bases, with 24 bases separating them. The CDR3 sequence is 17 residues long. DNA for the CDR3: TGTGCCAGCAGCGCCATTATGTCACGACAGGTGGACGAAAAACTGTTTTTT. Protein: CASSAIMSRQVDEKLFF.

This clone was observed a handful of times. The J gene is TRBJ2-1, the V gene TRBV9, with D maybe TRBD2 (6 bases). There are 14 residues in the CDR3. Between the trimmed V and J ends, which lost 4 bases and 10 bases, there was a span of 18 bases. CDR1 and CDR2 from the germline V gene are SGDLS and YYNGEE. This chain's CDR3 is CASSHKLASHEQFF. CDR3 DNA sequence: TGTGCCAGCAGCCACAAACTAGCCTCCCACGAGCAGTTCTTC.

The table lists this clone with a few counts. The chain recombines TRBV28 with TRBJ2-7, with TRBD2 matching 7 bases. The CDR3 contains 17 residues. The germline V gene encodes CDR1 MDHEN and CDR2 SYDVKM. V lost 5 bases to trimming and J lost 2 bases; unmatched junction nucleotides: 15. The CDR3 sequence is CASSTASGLRTPYEQYF. DNA of the CDR3: TGTGCCAGCAGTACGGCTAGCGGCCTACGAACCCCCTACGAGCAGTACTTC.

The rearrangement links TRBV19 to TRBJ1-1, with TRBD1 matching over 9 bases. The V and J ends lost 7 bases and 7 bases, in that order; junction bases with no gene match: 7. Germline CDR1 reads LNHDA; CDR2 reads SQIVND (reference sequence). The CDR3 totals 13 residues. The CDR3 here is CASKRQGEGEAFF. Written as DNA, the CDR3 is TGTGCCAGTAAAAGACAGGGGGAGGGTGAAGCTTTCTTT.

The rearrangement joins TRBV6-5 to TRBJ1-1, with a possible D match to TRBD1 (5 bases). Between the trimmed V and J ends, which lost 2 bases and 4 bases, there was a span of 11 bases. Germline assignment: CDR1 MNHEY and CDR2 SVGAGI. The CDR3 has 14 residues. The CDR3 sequence: CASSYGGEVTEAFF. The CDR3 region has the DNA TGTGCCAGCAGTTACGGGGGGGAGGTCACTGAAGCTTTCTTT.

This chain's CDR3 is CASRPRLAERRNTGELFF. Here the CDR3 DNA reads TGTGCCAGTAGACCCCGGCTAGCGGAGAGACGGAACACCGGGGAGCTGTTTTTT. This chain joins TRBV7-8 and TRBJ2-2; 7 bases align to TRBD2. V trimming: 9 bases; J trimming: 1 base; junction bases outside the gene matches: 17. The CDR3 consists of 18 residues. Germline V gene sequence: CDR1 SGHVS, CDR2 FQNEAQ.

The chain joins TRBV2 to TRBJ1-2, with D maybe TRBD1 (6 bases). Germline-derived CDR1 and CDR2 are SNHLY and FYNNEI. This CDR3 spans 17 amino acids. Trimming stripped 6 bases from V and 0 bases from J, with 20 bases between. CDR3 DNA sequence: TGTGCCAGCAGGGACCCCCCAGCACAGGGACCTAACTATGGCTACACCTTC. Encoded protein: CASRDPPAQGPNYGYTF.

V gene TRBV11-2 combines with J gene TRBJ2-2; D perhaps matches TRBD2 (6 bases). This CDR3 contains 12 residues. In germline, CDR1 is SGHAT, CDR2 FQNNGV. Trimming left V 6 bases short and J 7 bases short, with 9 bases between. The CDR3 nucleotides read TGTGCCAGCAGTCCCGGGGGCGGGGAGCTGTTTTTT. This codes for CASSPGGGELFF.

This clone occurred once. This chain uses TRBV29-1 with TRBJ1-4, with unresolved D. Between the trimmed V and J ends, which lost 4 bases and 4 bases, there was a span of 13 bases. Looked up from germline, CDR1 is SQVTM and CDR2 is ANQGSEA. The CDR3 runs 14 residues. CDR3 nucleotides: TGCAGCGTTGGGGTCAGAGGTCGTAATGAAAAACTGTTTTTT. Translated: CSVGVRGRNEKLFF.

The chain couples TRBV29-1 to TRBJ2-7; 8 nucleotides align to TRBD2. CDR1 is SQVTM, CDR2 ANQGSEA, per germline. J lost 2 bases, V lost 3 bases, and 3 bases had no gene match. The CDR3 runs 13 residues. The CDR3: CSVESSGAYEQYF. CDR3 in DNA: TGCAGCGTTGAGAGTAGCGGGGCCTACGAGCAGTACTTC.